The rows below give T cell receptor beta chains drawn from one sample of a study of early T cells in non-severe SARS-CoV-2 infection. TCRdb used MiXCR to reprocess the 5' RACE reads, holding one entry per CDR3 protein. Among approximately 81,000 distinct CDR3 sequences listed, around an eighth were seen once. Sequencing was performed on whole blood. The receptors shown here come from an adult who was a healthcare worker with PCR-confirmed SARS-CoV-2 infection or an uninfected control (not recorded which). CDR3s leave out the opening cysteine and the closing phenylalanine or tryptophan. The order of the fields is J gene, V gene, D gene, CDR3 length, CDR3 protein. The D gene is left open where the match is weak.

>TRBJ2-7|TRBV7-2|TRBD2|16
ASSRAGTSGRKSYEQY
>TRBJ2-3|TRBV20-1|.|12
SASRDHYTDTQY
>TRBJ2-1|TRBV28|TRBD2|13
ASSPPGLGNNEQF
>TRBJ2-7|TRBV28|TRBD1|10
ASRQTGYEQY
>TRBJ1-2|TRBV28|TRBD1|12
ASRGQGEIYGYT
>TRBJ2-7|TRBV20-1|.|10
SASGQFYEQY
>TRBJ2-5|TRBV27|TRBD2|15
ASSTLPSGRGGETQY
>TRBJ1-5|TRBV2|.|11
ASTPRKGQPQH
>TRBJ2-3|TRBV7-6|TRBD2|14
ASSLWGGTIQDTQY
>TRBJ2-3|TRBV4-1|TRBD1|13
ASSGTGSFTDTQY
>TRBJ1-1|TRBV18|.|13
ASSPPPAGSTEAF
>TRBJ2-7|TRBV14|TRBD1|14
ASSLGSGTGVYEQY
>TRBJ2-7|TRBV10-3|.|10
AISRQGSEQY
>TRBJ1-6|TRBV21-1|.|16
AEGRVAPGGSYNSPLH
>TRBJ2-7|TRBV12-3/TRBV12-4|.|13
ASSLSGLPAGEQY
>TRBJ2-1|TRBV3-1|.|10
ASRGQLNEQF
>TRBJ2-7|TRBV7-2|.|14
ASSIRAVGISYEQY
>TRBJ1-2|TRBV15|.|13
ATSRGLGTNYGYT
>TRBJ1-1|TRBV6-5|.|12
ASSYLQGYTEAF
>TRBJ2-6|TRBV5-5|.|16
ASSLLGQRRSGANVLT
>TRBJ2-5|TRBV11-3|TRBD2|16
ASSLDQRAGGPRETQY
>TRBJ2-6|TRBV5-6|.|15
ASSLFSRDSGANVLT
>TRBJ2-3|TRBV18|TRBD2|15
ASSRSGGASSTDTQY
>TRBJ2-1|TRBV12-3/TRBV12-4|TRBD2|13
ASSPRLAGRNEQF
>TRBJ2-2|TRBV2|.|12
ASTTTDSTGELF
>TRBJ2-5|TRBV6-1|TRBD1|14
ASSRQASQGAETQY
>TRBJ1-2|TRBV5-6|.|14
ASSPTRSTGVYGYT
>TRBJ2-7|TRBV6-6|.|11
ASSYSKTWEQY
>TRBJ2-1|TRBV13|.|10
ASSLAGNEQF
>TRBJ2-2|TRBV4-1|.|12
ASSQVGRAGELF
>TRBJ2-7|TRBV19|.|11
ASTGTEPSEQY
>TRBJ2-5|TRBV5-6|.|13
ASSLTQAIQETQY
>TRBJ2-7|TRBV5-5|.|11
ASSLGQGLEQY
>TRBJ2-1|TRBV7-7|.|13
ASSLGSNSYNEQF
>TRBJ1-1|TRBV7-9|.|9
ASSLASGAF
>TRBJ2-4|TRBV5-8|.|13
ASSLVIGTKNIQY
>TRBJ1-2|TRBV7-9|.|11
ASSLVMGGSYT
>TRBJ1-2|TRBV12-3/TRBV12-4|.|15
ASSLSGPHPGDYGYT
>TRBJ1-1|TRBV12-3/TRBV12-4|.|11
ASSLQAYTEAF
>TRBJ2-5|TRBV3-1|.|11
ASSQEGSETQY
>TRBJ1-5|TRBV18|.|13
ASSPSSGRNQPQH
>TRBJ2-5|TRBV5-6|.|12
ASSIRSAEETQY
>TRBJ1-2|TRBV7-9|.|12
ASSSHMTAYGYT
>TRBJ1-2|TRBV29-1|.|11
SVEDQRAYGYT
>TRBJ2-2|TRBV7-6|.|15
ASRFLSVGVNTGELF
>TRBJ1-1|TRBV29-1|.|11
SVETRMNTEAF
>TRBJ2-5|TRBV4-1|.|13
ASSQSGLGQETQY
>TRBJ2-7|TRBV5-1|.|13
ASSLGGSGSYEQY
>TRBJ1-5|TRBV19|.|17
ASSILGGLKAWSNQPQH
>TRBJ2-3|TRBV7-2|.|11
ASSYSGTDTQY
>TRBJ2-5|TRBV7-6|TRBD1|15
ASSPAGTETFKKTQY
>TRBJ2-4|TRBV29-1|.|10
SVTGAKNIQY
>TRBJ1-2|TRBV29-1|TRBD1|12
SVDKTGGYYGYT
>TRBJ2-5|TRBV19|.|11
ASSILGEETQY
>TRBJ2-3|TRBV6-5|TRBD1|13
ASSYSGQQTDTQY